Listed here are 26 T cell receptor beta chains from one sample, sequenced in a study of identical twins. TCRdb re-called the 5' RACE reads through MiXCR, storing one row per CDR3 protein. Of about 520,000 distinct CDR3 sequences listed, around 20% are singletons. This same sample was also taken into another study, of T cells expressing NK-cell markers.

The sample consisted of CD4+ T cells sorted from blood. These receptors originate from a woman in her late teens or twenties in good health.

This clonotype has more than one count but fewer than ten. The V call is TRBV7-2, the J call TRBJ2-1, with 10 bases that match TRBD2. The CDR3 has 15 residues. The V gene end was trimmed by 4 bases and the J gene end by 4 bases; junction bases not matched to a gene: 4. CDR1 is SGHTA and CDR2 is FQGNSA in the germline V gene. CDR3 sequence (DNA): TGTGCCAGCAGCTCCTGGACTAGCGGTTACAATGAGCAGTTCTTC. It yields the protein CASSSWTSGYNEQFF.

The V and J genes are TRBV6-1 and TRBJ2-5, with TRBD2 identical over 12 bases. The CDR3 loop spans 16 amino acids. J gave up 5 bases and V 5 bases, and 9 bases lay outside the gene matches. The V gene's germline CDR1 is MNHNS and CDR2 SASEGT. The CDR3 reads CASSPGASGGAETQYF. The CDR3 nucleotides read TGTGCCAGCAGTCCTGGGGCTAGCGGGGGGGCCGAGACCCAGTACTTC.

There are a few counts of this clonotype. The chain recombines TRBV6-5 with TRBJ2-2, with unresolved D. Trimming stripped 1 base from V and 1 base from J, with 13 bases between. Germline V gene data show CDR1 as MNHEY and CDR2 as SVGAGI. The CDR3 loop spans 17 amino acids. CDR3 nucleotide sequence: TGTGCCAGCAGTTACTTCGTAAATGCCCTGAACACCGGGGAGCTGTTTTTT. It codes for CASSYFVNALNTGELFF.

This clonotype was counted a few times. The chain joins TRBV14 to TRBJ2-7, with D tentatively TRBD1 (5 bases). Per the germline V gene, CDR1 is SGHDN and CDR2 is FVKESK. Between the trimmed V and J ends, which lost 3 bases and 1 base, there was a span of 10 bases. The CDR3 is 14 residues long. CDR3 amino acids: CASSQTGASYEQYF. CDR3 in DNA: TGTGCCAGCAGCCAGACTGGGGCGTCCTACGAGCAGTACTTC.

This rearrangement joins TRBV7-2 to TRBJ2-7, with a weak D call TRBD2 (6 bases). Trimming took 5 bases from V and 1 from J, leaving 15 bases between them. The CDR3 spans 15 residues. The germline V gene encodes CDR1 SGHTA and CDR2 FQGNSA. The CDR3 here is CASSESGTGSYEQYF. The DNA for the CDR3 is TGTGCCAGCAGCGAATCCGGGACTGGGTCCTACGAGCAGTACTTC.

The chain employs TRBV29-1 and TRBJ2-2; 8 bases agree with TRBD2. V dropped 6 bases and J dropped 5; count of bases not matched to a gene: 8. This CDR3 has 14 amino acids. Germline assignment: CDR1 SQVTM and CDR2 ANQGSEA. Here the CDR3 DNA reads TGCAGCGTCACAGGTCCGGGAGGGACCGGGGAGCTGTTTTTT. Its protein product is CSVTGPGGTGELFF.

This clonotype was recorded at least ten times. The CDR3 DNA reads TGTGCCAGCACCACGACTAGCGGAGGGACCACCGGGGAGCTGTTTTTT. Encoded protein: CASTTTSGGTTGELFF. The genes are TRBV12-3 or TRBV12-4 and TRBJ2-2, with 9 bases matching TRBD2. The ends lost 7 bases at V and 4 bases at J; junction bases unmatched: 10. CDR3 length: 16 amino acids.

This clonotype has only a few counts. The chain employs TRBV6-1 and TRBJ2-3; unclear D gene. CDR1 is MNHNS, CDR2 SASEGT, per germline. The CDR3 loop spans 13 amino acids. Trimming cost V 5 bases and J 2 bases, with 8 bases left between them. The CDR3 loop reads CASSIWATDTQYF. CDR3 nucleotide sequence: TGTGCCAGCAGTATTTGGGCCACAGATACGCAGTATTTT.

The genes are TRBV27 and TRBJ2-7, with D perhaps matching TRBD2 (5 bases). Trimming removed 0 bases at V and 6 bases at J, with 9 bases between. Germline V lookup: CDR1 MNHEY, CDR2 SMNVEV (reference sequence). There are 13 residues in the CDR3. The CDR3 DNA reads as TGTGCCAGCAGTTTATCGACCCGGGGCGAGCAGTACTTC. It encodes CASSLSTRGEQYF.

This rearrangement joins TRBV3-1 to TRBJ1-6; D may be TRBD1 (5 bases). Looked up from germline, CDR1 is LGHDT and CDR2 is YNNKEL (reference sequence). V lost 1 base and J lost 8, with 9 bases in between. The CDR3 spans 14 residues. The CDR3 DNA reads TGTGCCAGCAGCCAAGGGGGCAGTTATTCACCCCTCCACTTT. This sequence encodes CASSQGGSYSPLHF.

The V gene is TRBV20-1, the J gene TRBJ2-1; TRBD2 agrees at 7 bases. Per germline, CDR1 DFQATT and CDR2 SNEGSKA (reference sequence). The V gene end was trimmed by 6 bases and the J gene end by 7 bases; junction bases not matched to a gene: 12. CDR3 length: 14 amino acids. Here the CDR3 reads CSALRAGPGNEQFF. CDR3 nucleotides: TGCAGTGCCCTAAGAGCGGGACCCGGAAATGAGCAGTTCTTC.

This clonotype has more than one count but fewer than ten. The chain employs TRBV20-1 and TRBJ2-7; 7 bases map to TRBD2. The CDR3 has 12 residues. Germline CDR1 and CDR2: DFQATT and SNEGSKA (reference sequence). Trimming removed 0 bases from V and 9 bases from J; junction bases left unmatched: 5. In DNA, the CDR3 is TGCAGTGCTAGAGATTTGCGGGAGTTGCAGTACTTC. Protein product: CSARDLRELQYF.

Here the CDR3 DNA reads TGTGCCAGCAGCTTAGTAGCGGGACGTTACAATGAGCAGTTCTTC. Protein: CASSLVAGRYNEQFF. The V and J genes are TRBV7-2 and TRBJ2-1; TRBD2 matches 8 bases. CDR3 length: 15 residues. Germline CDR1 and CDR2: SGHTA and FQGNSA. The J segment lost 4 bases and the V segment lost 1 base, leaving 3 bases of the junction unmatched.

This sequence joins TRBV5-8 and TRBJ2-6, with TRBD1 identical over 7 bases. This CDR3 spans 17 amino acids. V lost 4 bases to trimming and J lost 0 bases; unmatched junction nucleotides: 7. CDR1 and CDR2 from the germline V gene are SGHTS and YDEGEE. The CDR3 region has the DNA TGTGCCAGCAGCCCTGGGACAGACCTCTCTGGGGCCAACGTCCTGACTTTC. Its translation is CASSPGTDLSGANVLTF. Based on the CDR3 plus reference TRBV5-8 and TRBJ2-6, the full variable domain is EAGVTQSPTHLIKTRGQQATLRCSPISGHTSVYWYQQALGLGLQFLLWYDEGEERNRGNFPPRFSGRQFPNYSSELNVNALELEDSALYLCASSPGTDLSGANVLTFGAGSRLTVL.

This clonotype occurred a few times. The CDR3 reads CASSPGPDRGSTDTQYF. CDR3 bases: TGTGCCAGCAGCCCGGGCCCCGACAGGGGATCCACAGATACGCAGTATTTT. The chain links TRBV7-3 to TRBJ2-3; 8 nucleotides match TRBD1. The CDR3 spans 17 residues. The ends lost 5 bases at V and 2 bases at J; junction bases unmatched: 12. CDR1 and CDR2 from the germline V gene are SGHTA and FQGTGA. Together with reference TRBV7-3 and TRBJ2-3, the CDR3 gives the full variable domain: GAGVSQTPSNKVTEKGKYVELRCDPISGHTALYWYRQSLGQGPEFLIYFQGTGAADDSGLPNDRFFAVRPEGSVSTLKIQRTERGDSAVYLCASSPGPDRGSTDTQYFGPGTRLTVL.

The chain is built from TRBV6-5 and TRBJ2-5; D is unclear. The CDR3 consists of 15 residues. Germline V gene lookup returns CDR1 MNHEY and CDR2 SVGAGI. Trimming took off 0 bases at V and 1 base at J, with 9 bases between the two ends. The CDR3 nucleotides are TGTGCCAGCAGTTACTCGTACCCTCGCCAAGAGACCCAGTACTTC. Translating it yields CASSYSYPRQETQYF.

The table lists this clonotype with a few counts. The gene calls are TRBV7-2 and TRBJ2-7; TRBD2 aligns across 10 bases. The junction had 4 bases not matched to a gene; V was cut back by 2 bases and J by 3 bases. Germline-derived CDR1 and CDR2 are SGHTA and FQGNSA. This CDR3 spans 15 amino acids. The CDR3: CASSLTAGGIYEQYF. For the CDR3, the DNA is TGTGCCAGCAGCTTAACAGCGGGAGGGATCTACGAGCAGTACTTC.

This clonotype was counted only a few times. V usage is TRBV7-2 and J usage is TRBJ1-6, with D uncertain. This CDR3 region has 14 residues. The germline CDR1 and CDR2 sequences are SGHTA and FQGNSA. Trimming pared 2 bases from V and 6 bases from J, leaving 8 bases between. The CDR3 coding sequence is TGTGCCAGCAGCTTAACGAGCCCTAATTCACCCCTCCACTTT. Translated, it gives CASSLTSPNSPLHF.

The CDR3 protein is CASSLVSRGIGANTGELFF. The CDR3 DNA sequence: TGTGCCAGCAGTTTAGTTTCGCGGGGGATCGGCGCGAACACCGGGGAGCTGTTTTTT. J is TRBJ2-2 and V is TRBV12-3 or TRBV12-4, with 7 positions matching TRBD2. V gave up 1 base and J gave up 0 bases; unmatched junction bases: 11. The CDR3 totals 19 residues.

This clonotype was detected a few times. The chain links TRBV2 to TRBJ2-4; D might be TRBD1 (6 bases). CDR3 length: 16 amino acids. The V and J ends lost 6 bases and 0 bases respectively, with 15 bases between them. The germline CDR1 and CDR2 sequences are SNHLY and FYNNEI. CDR3 DNA sequence: TGTGCCAGCAGGAAGGACAGTGGACTAGCCAAAAACATTCAGTACTTC. Residues: CASRKDSGLAKNIQYF.

This clonotype turned up a few times. The V call is TRBV5-1, the J call TRBJ1-2; D is perhaps TRBD1 (6 bases). In germline, CDR1 is SGHRS, CDR2 YFSETQ. This CDR3 contains 13 residues. V lost 0 bases to trimming and J lost 8 bases, with 11 bases between them. The CDR3 here is CASSLEGVPGYTF. The CDR3 nucleotides read TGCGCCAGCAGCTTGGAGGGGGTCCCCGGCTACACCTTC.

There are a few counts of this clonotype. One junction end disagrees with the germline gene, perhaps due to a read error. The CDR3 region is CASSSGGEHF. CDR3 DNA: TGTGCCAGCAGTTCCGGCGGGGAACACTTC. The chain couples TRBV12-3 or TRBV12-4 to TRBJ2-7; D may be TRBD2 (6 bases). This CDR3 is built from 10 residues.

The chain has TRBV5-1 and TRBJ2-7, with TRBD2 matching over 11 bases. Losses at the gene ends were 2 bases for V and 5 bases for J; bases not matched to a gene: 15. CDR1 is SGHRS, CDR2 YFSETQ, per germline. This CDR3 spans 18 amino acids. The CDR3 region has the DNA TGCGCCAGCAGCTTCCTAGGGATACTAGCGGGAGAATCCCACGAGCAGTACTTC. This encodes CASSFLGILAGESHEQYF.

As DNA, the CDR3 is TGCAGCGGATTCGGGGGCACAGATACGCAGTATTTT. It specifies CSGFGGTDTQYF. The chain links TRBV29-1 to TRBJ2-3; perhaps TRBD2 as D (5 bases). The CDR3 contains 12 residues. V lost 7 bases and J lost 1, with 9 bases in between. Per the germline V gene, CDR1 is SQVTM and CDR2 is ANQGSEA.

Remarks on this clonotype: One end of the junction fails to match germline, which may point to a read error. The genes are TRBV12-3 or TRBV12-4 and TRBJ2-1; 8 bases match TRBD2. The CDR3 is made up of 14 amino acids. The CDR3 coding sequence is TGTGCCAGCAGTTACCAGCGGGAGTTCCATGAGCTGTTCTTC. It codes for CASSYQREFHELFF.

The chain couples TRBV12-3 or TRBV12-4 to TRBJ2-6, with D possibly being TRBD2 (5 bases). Trimming cost V 6 bases and J 0 bases, with 12 bases left between them. The CDR3 has 16 residues. The CDR3 DNA reads TGTGCCAGCAGACGCGAGGGTTTCTCTGGGGCCAACGTCCTGACTTTC. Residues: CASRREGFSGANVLTF.